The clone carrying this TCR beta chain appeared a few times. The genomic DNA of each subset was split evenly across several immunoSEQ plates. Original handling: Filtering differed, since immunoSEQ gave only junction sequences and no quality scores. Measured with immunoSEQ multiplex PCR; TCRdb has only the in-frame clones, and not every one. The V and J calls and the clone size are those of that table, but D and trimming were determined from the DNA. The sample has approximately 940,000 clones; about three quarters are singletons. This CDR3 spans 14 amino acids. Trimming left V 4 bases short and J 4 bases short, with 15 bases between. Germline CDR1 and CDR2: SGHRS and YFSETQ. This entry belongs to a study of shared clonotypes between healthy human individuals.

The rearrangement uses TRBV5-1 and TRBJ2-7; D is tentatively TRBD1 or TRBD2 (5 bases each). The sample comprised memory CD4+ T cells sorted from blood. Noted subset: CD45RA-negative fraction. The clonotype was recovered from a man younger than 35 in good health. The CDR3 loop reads CASSAGTEPYEQYF. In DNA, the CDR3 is TGCGCCAGCAGCGCCGGGACGGAGCCTTACGAGCAGTACTTC.